The clone carrying this T cell receptor (beta chain) has just one count. The PCR was carried out with 60 Vbeta primers and 13 Jbeta primers. TCRdb's table, derived via immunoSEQ multiplex PCR, lists solely in-frame clones and lacks some. The sample holds over 110,000 clones; about four fifths are singletons and the top ten take around 4.3%. Germline V gene sequence: CDR1 WNHNN, CDR2 SYGVQD (reference sequence). The V and J ends lost 4 bases and 7 bases, in that order; junction bases with no gene match: 11. This CDR3 spans 16 amino acids. These data are taken from a study of cytomegalovirus exposure and HLA in healthy donors.

This chain joins TRBV10-1 and TRBJ2-2; 8 bases map to TRBD1. The sequencing sample was made of PBMCs. The TCR was taken from a man aged 35 to 55 in good health and CMV-seronegative. DNA of the CDR3: TGCGCCAGCAGTGCTTCCGGACAGGGCCGTATCGGGGAGCTGTTTTTT. It encodes CASSASGQGRIGELFF.